The following is a TCR beta chain sequence with its context. Its specific antigen is unknown. No base quality information exists; no much larger clone differs at one position. The immunoSEQ Assay, a bias-controlled multiplex PCR, was used to amplify TCRbeta CDR3 regions from genomic DNA. Under the source paper's analysis protocol: The number of nucleated cells in each sample was estimated from the amplification of reference gene primers within the assay. Sequence reads were collapsed and filtered to measure the absolute abundance of every unique TCRbeta CDR3 rearrangement. For each sample, productive Simpson clonality was calculated as the square root of Simpson's diversity index across productive rearrangements. TCRdb limited this immuneACCESS table to in-frame rearrangements with V and J called. A share of clones is missing; checked studies link under half to unresolved V genes, and the rest is unexplained. The V and J calls and clone size are taken from that table; D and trimming were inferred from the DNA. A total of over 25,000 clones appear in this sample, around 82% of them only once. The ten largest clones add up to less than 20% of the sample.

V is shortened by 11 bases, J by 1 base, and the region joining them spans 27 bases. The CDR3 contains 17 residues, cysteine and phenylalanine counted. Here the CDR3 DNA is all that survives: 51 bases in frame from base 1. Taken from the germline V gene (reference sequence), the CDR1 and CDR2 loops are LNHDA and SQIVND. The data originate from a study of blood T cell repertoires in COVID-19 (TCRdb year 2020). For the wider study: Samples from collaborators originated in the United States, Italy and Spain and spanned both the acute and convalescent phases of COVID-19. The samples were drawn from the first 160 participants of the ongoing ImmuneRACE study and from more than 1,000 subjects provided by 6 global collaborators. Deeply sampled blood TCRbeta repertoires from subjects exposed to, actively infected with, or recovered from COVID-19 were included in the dataset. Nearly every sample came with metadata listing a de-identified subject ID, COVID-19 status, age in years and sex. The repertoires were released in a freely available public database meant as a resource for research on the immune response to SARS-CoV-2. HLA class I and class II types, where available, came from metadata supplied by the sample provider rather than from assay-based typing. The material from the prospective study consisted of cDNA or gDNA derived from T cells, B-cell-depleted T cells, or PBMCs.

Study-level results and caveats: How much clinical and demographic metadata was included differed by source and by participant, and the metadata was provided uncurated.

Each collaborating institution followed its own protocols to collect whole blood in K2EDTA tubes. Collaborator samples were shipped for TCRbeta analysis as frozen whole blood, isolated PBMCs, or DNA extracted from either sample type. Recombination connected TRBV19 to TRBJ2-7; no D segment can be confidently identified. The receptor was isolated from a man aged 65 to 85 with active COVID-19. Sequencing was carried out using peripheral blood. CDR3 protein: CASKITHDTPLSYEQYF. The nucleotides are TGTGCCTCCAAAATTACCCACGACACCCCCCTTTCCTACGAGCAGTACTTC.